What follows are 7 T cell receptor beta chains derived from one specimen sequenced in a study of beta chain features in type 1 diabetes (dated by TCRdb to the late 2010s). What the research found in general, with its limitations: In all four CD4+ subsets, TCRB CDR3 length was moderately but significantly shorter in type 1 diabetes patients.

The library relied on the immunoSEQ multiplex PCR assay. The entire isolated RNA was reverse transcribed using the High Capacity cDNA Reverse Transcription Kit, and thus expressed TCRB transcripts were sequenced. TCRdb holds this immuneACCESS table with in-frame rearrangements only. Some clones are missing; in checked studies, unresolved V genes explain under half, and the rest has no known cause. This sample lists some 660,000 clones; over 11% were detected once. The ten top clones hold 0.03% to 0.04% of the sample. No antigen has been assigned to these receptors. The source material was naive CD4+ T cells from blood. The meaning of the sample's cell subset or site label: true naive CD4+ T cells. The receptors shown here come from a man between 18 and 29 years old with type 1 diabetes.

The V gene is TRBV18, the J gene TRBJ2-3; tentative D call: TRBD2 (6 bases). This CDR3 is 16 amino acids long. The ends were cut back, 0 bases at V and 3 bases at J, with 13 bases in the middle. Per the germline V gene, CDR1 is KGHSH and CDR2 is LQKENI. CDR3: CASSPPGGAQTDTQYF. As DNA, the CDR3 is TGTGCCAGCTCACCACCGGGCGGGGCGCAGACAGATACGCAGTATTTT.

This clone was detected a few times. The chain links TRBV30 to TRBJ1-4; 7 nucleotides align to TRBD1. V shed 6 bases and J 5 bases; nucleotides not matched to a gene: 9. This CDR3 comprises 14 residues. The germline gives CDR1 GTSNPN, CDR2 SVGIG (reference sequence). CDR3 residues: CACHGQADNEKLFF. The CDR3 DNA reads TGTGCCTGTCACGGACAGGCGGACAATGAAAAACTGTTTTTT.

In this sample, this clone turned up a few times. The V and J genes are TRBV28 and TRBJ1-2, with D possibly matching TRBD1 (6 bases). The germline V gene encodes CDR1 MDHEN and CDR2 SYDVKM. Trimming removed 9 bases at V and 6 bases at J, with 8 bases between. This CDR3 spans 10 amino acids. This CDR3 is CASGQHGYTF. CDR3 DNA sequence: TGTGCCAGTGGACAGCATGGCTACACCTTC.

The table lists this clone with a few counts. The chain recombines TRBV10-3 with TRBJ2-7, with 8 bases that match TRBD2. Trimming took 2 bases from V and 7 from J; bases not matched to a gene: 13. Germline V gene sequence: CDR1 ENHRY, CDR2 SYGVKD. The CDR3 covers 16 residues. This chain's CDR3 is CAISERGAGAPLEQYF. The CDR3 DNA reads TGTGCCATCAGTGAGAGAGGAGCGGGGGCGCCCCTGGAGCAGTACTTC.

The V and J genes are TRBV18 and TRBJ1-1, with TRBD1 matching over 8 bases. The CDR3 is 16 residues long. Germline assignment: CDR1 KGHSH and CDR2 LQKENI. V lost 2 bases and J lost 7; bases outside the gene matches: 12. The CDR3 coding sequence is TGTGCCAGCTCACCAATCAGTTCCGCAGGGGGCGATGAAGCTTTCTTT. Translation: CASSPISSAGGDEAFF.

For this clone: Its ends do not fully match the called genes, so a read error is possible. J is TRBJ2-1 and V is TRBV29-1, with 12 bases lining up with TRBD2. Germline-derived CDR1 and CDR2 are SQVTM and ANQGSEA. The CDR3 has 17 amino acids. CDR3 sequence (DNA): TGCAGCGTCCGAAGGGCTAGCGGGAGGGCCGCTTACATTGAGCAGTTCTTC. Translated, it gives CSVRRASGRAAYIEQFF.

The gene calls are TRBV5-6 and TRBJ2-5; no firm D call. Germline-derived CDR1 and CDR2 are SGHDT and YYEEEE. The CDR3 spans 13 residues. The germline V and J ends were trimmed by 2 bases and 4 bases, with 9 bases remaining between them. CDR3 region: CASSFSGGETQYF. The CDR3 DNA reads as TGTGCCAGCAGCTTCAGTGGCGGAGAGACCCAGTACTTC.